What follows describes a single TCR beta chain. The length of the CDR3 is 15 residues. Germline assignment: CDR1 LNHDA and CDR2 SQIVND (reference sequence). Trimming removed 1 base from V and 5 bases from J, with 15 bases in between. The entry originates in a study of blood T cell repertoires in COVID-19. The overall study: Samples came from the United States, Italy and Spain, spanning acute and convalescent COVID-19. T cells, B-cell-depleted T cells, or PBMCs supplied cDNA or gDNA.

As originally analysed: Amplification of reference gene primers provided the estimated nucleated cell counts. The assay was immunoSEQ multiplex PCR, and TCRdb's table has in-frame clones only and misses some. V, J and clone size derive from that table, while D and trimming were established from the DNA sequence. Altogether about 400,000 clones are present, about nine tenths being singletons, with the ten largest covering 1.7%. Material: PBMCs or T cells enriched from blood (not recorded which). V usage is TRBV19 and J usage is TRBJ2-7; TRBD1 is a possible D gene (6 bases). The clonotype originates from a woman aged 25 to 45 who had recovered from COVID-19. As DNA, the CDR3 is TGTGCCAGTAGTATAGGAGGGACACTTTTTGACGAGCAGTACTTC. Its protein is CASSIGGTLFDEQYF.